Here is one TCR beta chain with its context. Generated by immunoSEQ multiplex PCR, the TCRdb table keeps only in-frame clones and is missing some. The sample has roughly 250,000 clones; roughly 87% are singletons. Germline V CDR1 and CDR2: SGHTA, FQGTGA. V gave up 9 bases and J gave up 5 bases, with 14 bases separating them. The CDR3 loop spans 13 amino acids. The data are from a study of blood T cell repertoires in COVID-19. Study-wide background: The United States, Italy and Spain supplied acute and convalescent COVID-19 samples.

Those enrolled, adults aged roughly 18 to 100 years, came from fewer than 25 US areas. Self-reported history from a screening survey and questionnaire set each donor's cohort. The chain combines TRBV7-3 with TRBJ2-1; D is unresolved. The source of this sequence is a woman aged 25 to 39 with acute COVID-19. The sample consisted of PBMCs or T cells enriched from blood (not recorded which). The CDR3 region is CASRLPPDNEQFF. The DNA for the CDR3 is TGTGCCAGTCGGTTGCCACCCGACAATGAGCAGTTCTTC.